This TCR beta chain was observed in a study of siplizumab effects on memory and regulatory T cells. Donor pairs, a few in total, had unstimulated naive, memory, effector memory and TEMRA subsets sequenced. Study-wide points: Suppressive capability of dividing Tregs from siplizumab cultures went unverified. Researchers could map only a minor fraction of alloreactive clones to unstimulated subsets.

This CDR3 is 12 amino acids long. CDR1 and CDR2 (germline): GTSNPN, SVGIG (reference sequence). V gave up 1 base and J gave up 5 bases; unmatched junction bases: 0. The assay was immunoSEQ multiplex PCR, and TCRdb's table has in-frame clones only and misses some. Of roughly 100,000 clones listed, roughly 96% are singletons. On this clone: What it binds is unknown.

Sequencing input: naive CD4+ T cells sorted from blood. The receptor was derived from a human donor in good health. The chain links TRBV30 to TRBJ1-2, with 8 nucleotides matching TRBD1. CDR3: CAWSGTGYGYTF. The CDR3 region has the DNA TGTGCCTGGAGTGGGACAGGGTATGGCTACACCTTC.